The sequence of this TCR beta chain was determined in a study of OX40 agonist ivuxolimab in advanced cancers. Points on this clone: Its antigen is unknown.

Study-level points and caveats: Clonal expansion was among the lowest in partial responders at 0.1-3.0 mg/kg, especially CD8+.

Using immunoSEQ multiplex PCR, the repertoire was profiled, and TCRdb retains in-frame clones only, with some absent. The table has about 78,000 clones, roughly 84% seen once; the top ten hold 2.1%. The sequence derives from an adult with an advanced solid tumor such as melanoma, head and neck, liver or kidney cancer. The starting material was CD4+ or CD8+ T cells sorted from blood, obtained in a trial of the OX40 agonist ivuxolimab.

The CDR3 DNA follows: TGTGCCTGGAGTGTCCGGCAGTCCTATTCACCCCTCCACTTT. This codes for CAWSVRQSYSPLHF. The V gene is TRBV30, the J gene TRBJ1-6; no firm D call. Trimming shortened V by 0 bases and J by 8 bases, and 11 bases separated the two germline ends. The CDR3 contains 14 residues. CDR1 GTSNPN and CDR2 SVGIG come from the germline V gene (reference sequence). The variable domain in full, with the rest retrieved from reference TRBV30 and TRBJ1-6, is SQTIHQWPATLVQPVGSPLSLECTVEGTSNPNLYWYRQAAGRGLQLLFYSVGIGQISSEVPQNLSASRPQDRQFILSSKKLLLSDSGFYLCAWSVRQSYSPLHFGNGTRLTVT.